These T cell receptor beta chains were read from a single sample in a study of CD8+CD57+ T cells in acquired aplastic anemia. Each CDR3 protein gets one entry after TCRdb re-called the reads with MiXCR. The sample shows approximately 250,000 distinct CDR3 sequences, about 80% of them seen only once. The sample taken for sequencing was sorted CD4+, CD8+, or CD8+CD57+ T cells (not recorded which) from PBMCs. These receptors were obtained from a human donor with aplastic anemia. Both conserved end residues are part of each CDR3. Each record gives: clone size, J gene, V gene, D gene, CDR3 DNA, CDR3 protein. D genes are given only for firm matches. Part of the rows lack a size; the others show once, few, many or a class for expanded clones.

size: -; J: TRBJ1-1; V: TRBV5-1; D: -; DNA: TGCGCCAGCAGCTTGGGTACAGGAGCCGACACTGAAGCTTTCTTT; CDR3: CASSLGTGADTEAFF
size: -; J: TRBJ1-1; V: TRBV5-6; D: TRBD1; DNA: TGTGCCAGCAGCTTGGCCGGGACAGGGGAGGGCACTGAAGCTTTCTTT; CDR3: CASSLAGTGEGTEAFF
size: -; J: TRBJ2-3; V: TRBV5-6; D: -; DNA: TGTGCCGGACGGGGGGCTAGGGGTCCCGATACGCGGTATTTT; CDR3: CAGRGARGPDTRYF
size: many; J: TRBJ2-2; V: TRBV7-3; D: -; DNA: TGTGCCAGCAGCTTAAATGGGGGACCGCTGTTTTTT; CDR3: CASSLNGGPLFF
size: -; J: TRBJ2-5; V: TRBV9; D: -; DNA: TGTGCCACCGGAGGAGGCAGCGAGCATGAGACCTTGTACTTC; CDR3: CATGGGSEHETLYF
size: -; J: TRBJ2-3; V: TRBV11-2; D: -; DNA: TGTGCCAGCAGCTCCCTAGGGGGGACGCAGTATTTT; CDR3: CASSSLGGTQYF
size: once; J: TRBJ1-1; V: TRBV20-1; D: -; DNA: TGCAGTGCTTCGACAGGCTCCACTGAAGCTTTCTTT; CDR3: CSASTGSTEAFF
size: -; J: TRBJ2-7; V: TRBV29-1; D: -; DNA: TGCAGCGTTGAAAGGACGGCAGGGTTCGTCAACGAGCAGTACTTC; CDR3: CSVERTAGFVNEQYF
size: -; J: TRBJ1-4; V: TRBV20-1; D: -; DNA: TGCAGTGCTAGAGACGGGGACAATGAAAAACTGTTTTTT; CDR3: CSARDGDNEKLFF
size: many; J: TRBJ2-3; V: TRBV29-1; D: TRBD2; DNA: TGCAGCGTTGAACGTTTAGCGGGAGGTGTGGCAGATACGCAGTATTTT; CDR3: CSVERLAGGVADTQYF
size: -; J: TRBJ2-7; V: TRBV11-2; D: -; DNA: TGTGCCAGCAGCTTAGAACAGGGCAGCTCCTACGAGCAGTACTTC; CDR3: CASSLEQGSSYEQYF
size: -; J: TRBJ2-2; V: TRBV24-1; D: TRBD1; DNA: TGTGCCACCTTATCAGGGGGCACCGGGAAGCTGTTTTTT; CDR3: CATLSGGTGKLFF
size: -; J: TRBJ2-5; V: TRBV7-3; D: -; DNA: TGTGCCACCTCAAGAGGGGCCAACGCAGAGACCCACTACTTC; CDR3: CATSRGANAETHYF
size: few; J: TRBJ2-3; V: TRBV29-1; D: TRBD1; DNA: TGCAGCCTTGGACAGGGTGCTGATACGCAGTATTTT; CDR3: CSLGQGADTQYF
size: few; J: TRBJ1-5; V: TRBV20-1; D: -; DNA: TGCAGTGCTAGAGATCGGTACGAGCATTTT; CDR3: CSARDRYEHF
size: -; J: TRBJ1-2; V: TRBV24-1; D: TRBD1; DNA: TGTGCCACCAACGACAGGGCGGGAGGCTACACCTTC; CDR3: CATNDRAGGYTF
size: few; J: TRBJ2-3; V: TRBV7-9; D: -; DNA: TGTGCCAGCAGCTTAGCGGGAGGTGGGGGTACGGAGTATTTT; CDR3: CASSLAGGGGTEYF
size: -; J: TRBJ2-3; V: TRBV7-8; D: -; DNA: TGTGCCAGCAGCTTTCATCCAGACGCGACAGCCCATTCCTTT; CDR3: CASSFHPDATAHSF
size: -; J: TRBJ2-3; V: TRBV7-9; D: -; DNA: TGTGCCAGCAGCGTAGCGGGTAGCTACAGGGCCAACGTCTATTTT; CDR3: CASSVAGSYRANVYF
size: -; J: TRBJ1-5; V: TRBV19; D: -; DNA: TGTGCCAGTAGCACCTTGGGGGGGTTAAGCAATCAGCCCCAGCATTTT; CDR3: CASSTLGGLSNQPQHF
size: -; J: TRBJ1-2; V: TRBV7-8; D: -; DNA: TGTACCAGCAGCTTTAGGGTGTCGGACTATGGCTACACCTTC; CDR3: CTSSFRVSDYGYTF
size: -; J: TRBJ2-5; V: TRBV19; D: TRBD2; DNA: TGTGCCAGCAGTATAGCTAGCGGGGCCTACAAGGAGCAGTACTTC; CDR3: CASSIASGAYKEQYF
size: -; J: TRBJ1-1; V: TRBV9; D: -; DNA: TGTGCCAGCAGCGTCGGCGGTGGTACAACTGAAGCTTTCTTT; CDR3: CASSVGGGTTEAFF
size: -; J: TRBJ1-2; V: TRBV7-8; D: -; DNA: TGTGCCAGCAGCCAGAGACGGGGACGACCTACGGGCAGTACCTTC; CDR3: CASSQRRGRPTGSTF
size: once; J: TRBJ2-5; V: TRBV7-8; D: -; DNA: TGTGCCAGCAGCTTAGTTGGCAGGCAAGGGTGCGGCAGATTC; CDR3: CASSLVGRQGCGRF
size: few; J: TRBJ1-2; V: TRBV2; D: TRBD1; DNA: TGTGCCAGCAGCTTGACAGGGGGCGCCGACTATGGATCCTTCTTT; CDR3: CASSLTGGADYGSFF
size: -; J: TRBJ1-2; V: TRBV9; D: TRBD1; DNA: TGTGCCAGCAGCTTGGGGACAGATACGCAGGATTTTGGCTACACCTTC; CDR3: CASSLGTDTQDFGYTF
size: -; J: TRBJ1-5; V: TRBV7-9; D: TRBD1; DNA: TGTGCCAGCAGCGCCAGGACAGGCGACCAAAATACCCAGCAGCATTTT; CDR3: CASSARTGDQNTQQHF
size: -; J: TRBJ2-5; V: TRBV9; D: -; DNA: TGTGCCACCAGCAGGGGGTCTAGCGAAAAGACTCCGCACTTC; CDR3: CATSRGSSEKTPHF
size: -; J: TRBJ2-5; V: TRBV7-9; D: TRBD2; DNA: TGTACCAGCAGCAATCCTATGACTAGCGGGAGGGATGAGTTC; CDR3: CTSSNPMTSGRDEF
size: -; J: TRBJ2-1; V: TRBV7-9; D: -; DNA: TGTGCCACCAGCAGGGGAAAGGGGGTCCAGAATGAGCAGTTCTTC; CDR3: CATSRGKGVQNEQFF
size: -; J: TRBJ1-2; V: TRBV11-2; D: -; DNA: TGTGCCAGCAGCTTACGCGACCCGGGGATAACCCAGGGCTACACCTTC; CDR3: CASSLRDPGITQGYTF
size: -; J: TRBJ2-7; V: TRBV2; D: -; DNA: TGTGCCAGCATTTGCCCTCCAGACAAAGATACGCAGTATTTC; CDR3: CASICPPDKDTQYF
size: -; J: TRBJ1-6; V: TRBV11-3; D: -; DNA: TGTGCCAGCAGCTTAGGTCGGAGACAGCGATCCCCCCTCCACTTT; CDR3: CASSLGRRQRSPLHF
size: few; J: TRBJ1-6; V: TRBV2; D: -; DNA: TGTGCCAGCAGTGAAGCGCTGGGGGATCTGTCACCCCTCCACTTT; CDR3: CASSEALGDLSPLHF
size: -; J: TRBJ2-1; V: TRBV7-9; D: -; DNA: TGTGCCAGCAGCTTTGATAGCGGAGCCTGGAGTGAGCAGTTCTTC; CDR3: CASSFDSGAWSEQFF
size: -; J: TRBJ2-5; V: TRBV15; D: -; DNA: TGTGCCACCAGCCGAGAGGGCAGCAACCAAGAGACCCAGTACTTC; CDR3: CATSREGSNQETQYF
size: -; J: TRBJ1-1; V: TRBV7-2; D: -; DNA: TGTGCCAGCAGCGTAGCGTACACGAGAGCTTATTTT; CDR3: CASSVAYTRAYF
size: -; J: TRBJ2-5; V: TRBV15; D: -; DNA: -; CDR3: CTSVPGAGGGTQYF
size: -; J: TRBJ1-1; V: TRBV7-8; D: -; DNA: TGTGCCAGCAGCCCAAGGACTAGCGGGGGGCAGGGATACGCTTTCTTT; CDR3: CASSPRTSGGQGYAFF
size: few; J: TRBJ1-3; V: TRBV24-1; D: TRBD1; DNA: TGTGCCACCAGTGAAACAGGGGTAGACACCATATATTTC; CDR3: CATSETGVDTIYF
size: -; J: TRBJ2-1; V: TRBV19; D: -; DNA: TGTGCCAGCAGCATAGGGAGCGGAAACTACAACGAGCAGTTCTTC; CDR3: CASSIGSGNYNEQFF
size: -; J: TRBJ2-1; V: TRBV6-1; D: TRBD1; DNA: TGTGCCACTCTACAGGGGGGCGGAAACGGTCAGGATGAGCAGTTCTTC; CDR3: CATLQGGGNGQDEQFF
size: -; J: TRBJ2-1; V: TRBV25-1; D: TRBD2; DNA: TGTGCCAGCAGTGAAAGAGCGGGAGCGGGTGATACGCAGCTCTTT; CDR3: CASSERAGAGDTQLF
size: -; J: TRBJ1-2; V: TRBV2; D: -; DNA: TGTGCCAGCAGCTTGGAGAACGGAGAGCCCTACAATGAGTACACCTTC; CDR3: CASSLENGEPYNEYTF
size: -; J: TRBJ2-3; V: TRBV6-1; D: TRBD2; DNA: TGTGCCAGCAAGATAGTAGGCGGGAGGGTAGGAGATACGCAGTATTTT; CDR3: CASKIVGGRVGDTQYF
size: -; J: TRBJ2-7; V: TRBV15; D: TRBD1; DNA: TGTGCCACCAGCAGAGAGAAGGGCAGGGGGTACTACGAGCAGTACTTC; CDR3: CATSREKGRGYYEQYF
size: few; J: TRBJ1-1; V: TRBV13; D: -; DNA: TGTGCCAGCTCGCTGAGAGGGGACACTGAAGCTTTCTTT; CDR3: CASSLRGDTEAFF
size: -; J: TRBJ1-6; V: TRBV20-1; D: TRBD1; DNA: TGCAGTGCTAGTGGAAGGGACAGTCAGGGCTATAATTCACCCCTCCACTTT; CDR3: CSASGRDSQGYNSPLHF
size: -; J: TRBJ2-5; V: TRBV5-5; D: TRBD2; DNA: TGTGCCACCAGCAGAGGCAGGGAGGGGCTGACCCAGTACTTC; CDR3: CATSRGREGLTQYF
size: -; J: TRBJ1-6; V: TRBV20-1; D: -; DNA: TGCAGTGCTCTTGGCGCAGGGGTTTATTCACCCCTCCACTTT; CDR3: CSALGAGVYSPLHF
size: -; J: TRBJ1-1; V: TRBV7-3; D: -; DNA: TGTGCCAGCAGCATACCTGCCAACGCCACTGAAGATTTCTTT; CDR3: CASSIPANATEDFF
size: -; J: TRBJ2-1; V: TRBV9; D: -; DNA: TGTGCCAGCAGCGAAGGGTCAGATACGGAGCAGTTCTTC; CDR3: CASSEGSDTEQFF